The 24 T cell receptor beta chains below all came from one sample that was sequenced in a study of blood T cell repertoires in COVID-19. TCRdb's table, derived via immunoSEQ multiplex PCR, lists solely in-frame clones and lacks some. The data hold some 270,000 clones, with 90% observed a single time. Sequencing was carried out using peripheral blood. These receptor sequences come from an older woman with COVID-19, enrolled during active disease.

The CDR3 sequence is CASSLENRGETQYF. The CDR3 DNA reads TGTGCCAGCAGTTTGGAAAACAGGGGGGAGACCCAGTACTTC. J is TRBJ2-5 and V is TRBV27, with 8 bases matching TRBD1. The CDR3 consists of 14 residues. Germline CDR1 MNHEY, CDR2 SMNVEV (reference sequence). V shed 3 bases and J 5 bases; nucleotides not matched to a gene: 5.

This rearrangement joins TRBV4-3 to TRBJ2-3; 7 nucleotides agree with TRBD1. The length of the CDR3 is 13 residues. J gave up 4 bases and V 4 bases, and 2 bases lay outside the gene matches. Germline V gene data show CDR1 as LGHNA and CDR2 as YSLEER. The CDR3 protein is CASSLQGADTQYF. As DNA, the CDR3 is TGCGCCAGCAGCCTCCAGGGGGCAGATACGCAGTATTTT.

The J gene is TRBJ2-2, the V gene TRBV9; 7 positions match TRBD1. Germline-derived CDR1 and CDR2 are SGDLS and YYNGEE. CDR3 length: 15 amino acids. V dropped 5 bases and J dropped 2; count of bases not matched to a gene: 6. In DNA form, the CDR3 reads TGTGCCAGCAGGCCCGACAGGGTTAACACCGGGGAGCTGTTTTTT. Translating it yields CASRPDRVNTGELFF.

The CDR3 region is CATQGARYGYTF. The CDR3 coding sequence is TGTGCCACCCAGGGGGCGAGATATGGCTACACCTTC. The chain has TRBV19 and TRBJ1-2, with 8 bases aligning to TRBD1. CDR3 length: 12 amino acids. J was trimmed by 5 bases and V by 10 bases; bases with no gene match: 6. Per germline, CDR1 LNHDA and CDR2 SQIVND (reference sequence).

This chain joins TRBV5-1 and TRBJ1-1, with D possibly matching TRBD1 (5 bases). Germline CDR1 SGHRS, CDR2 YFSETQ. This CDR3 has 15 residues. V was cut by 8 bases and J by 0 bases, with 17 bases left in between. The CDR3 DNA is TGCGCCAGTGTTATTGGGGGGAGTATGAACACTGAAGCTTTCTTT. Protein product: CASVIGGSMNTEAFF.

The J gene is TRBJ2-1, the V gene TRBV3-1 (or the pseudogene TRBV3-2), with TRBD2 matching 9 bases. In germline, CDR1 is LGHDT, CDR2 YNNKEL (reference sequence). CDR3 size: 16 residues. V lost 4 bases, J lost 4 bases, and 8 bases stayed unmatched. CDR3 sequence (DNA): TGTGCCAGCAGCCCCCCGAGAGCGGGGGGATACAATGAGCAGTTCTTC. Translated, it gives CASSPPRAGGYNEQFF.

V gene TRBV10-3 combines with J gene TRBJ1-2, with D possibly TRBD1 on 6 matching bases. From germline, CDR1 is ENHRY and CDR2 SYGVKD. Trimming took off 11 bases at V and 5 bases at J, with 21 bases between the two ends. This CDR3 spans 14 amino acids. The CDR3 reads CAARDGGGGYGYTF. In nucleotides, the CDR3 is TGTGCCGCCAGGGATGGGGGAGGGGGATATGGCTACACCTTC.

This clone was detected once. This chain links TRBV3-1 (or the pseudogene TRBV3-2) with TRBJ2-2, with 11 positions matching TRBD2. The CDR3 sequence is 17 residues long. Germline-derived CDR1 and CDR2 are LGHDT and YNNKEL (reference sequence). The ends lost 6 bases at V and 7 bases at J; junction bases unmatched: 13. CDR3 nucleotides: TGTGCCAGCAGTATTCGACTAGCGGGGTTCTACAACGGGGAGCTGTTTTTT. This codes for CASSIRLAGFYNGELFF.

J is TRBJ1-4 and V is TRBV3-1 (or the pseudogene TRBV3-2); TRBD1 matches 7 bases. The germline gives CDR1 LGHDT, CDR2 YNNKEL (reference sequence). CDR3 length: 15 residues. V gave up 0 bases and J gave up 10 bases; unmatched junction bases: 8. CDR3 in DNA: TGTGCCAGCAGCCAAGATCGGGGACAGATCGGAAAACTGTTTTTT. Protein: CASSQDRGQIGKLFF.

The chain couples TRBV6-2 or TRBV6-3 to TRBJ1-2, with TRBD1 as a possible D gene (6 bases). The germline CDR1 and CDR2 sequences are MNHEY and SVGEGT. Trimming took off 6 bases at V and 4 bases at J, with 12 bases between the two ends. The CDR3 length is 13 residues. CDR3 nucleotides: TGTGCCAGCAGCGAAACAGGGCTCTATGGCTACACCTTC. It is translated as CASSETGLYGYTF.

This clone came up a few times. CDR3 sequence reads: CASSRGGEGYTF. For the CDR3, the DNA is TGTGCCAGCAGTCGCGGGGGAGAAGGCTACACCTTC. V is TRBV6-5 and J is TRBJ1-2; D is perhaps TRBD1 (5 bases). The germline V gene has CDR1 MNHEY and CDR2 SVGAGI. This CDR3 comprises 12 residues. V lost 5 bases and J lost 8, with 12 bases in between.

The genes are TRBV18 and TRBJ1-4; 9 positions agree with TRBD1. V was pared by 5 bases and J by 12 bases, with 13 bases of the junction left unmatched. In germline, CDR1 is KGHSH, CDR2 LQKENI. CDR3 size: 15 residues. This CDR3 is CASSTGQGILGELFF. The CDR3, as DNA: TGTGCCAGCTCAACAGGACAGGGGATCCTCGGGGAACTGTTTTTT.

The chain uses TRBV30 and TRBJ1-6, with D unresolved. Germline CDR1 and CDR2: GTSNPN and SVGIG (reference sequence). V gave up 4 bases and J gave up 7 bases, with 14 bases separating them. This CDR3 is built from 14 residues. In nucleotides, the CDR3 is TGTGCCTGGATGGCCCGGGGTCGGAATTCACCCCTCCACTTT. It yields the protein CAWMARGRNSPLHF.

The chain joins TRBV6-2 or TRBV6-3 to TRBJ1-4; possible D gene TRBD1, 6 bases. Germline V gene sequence: CDR1 MNHEY, CDR2 SVGEGT. This CDR3 is 16 amino acids long. The V end was cut by 6 bases, the J end by 5 bases, with 19 bases between. DNA for the CDR3: TGTGCCAGCAGCACCCACCAGGACAGCTCGAATGAAAAACTGTTTTTT. Its translation: CASSTHQDSSNEKLFF.

The V and J genes are TRBV30 and TRBJ2-3; weak D call: TRBD2 (5 bases). Germline V gene sequence: CDR1 GTSNPN, CDR2 SVGIG (reference sequence). This CDR3 has 12 residues. V lost 4 bases, J lost 6 bases, and 11 bases lay in between. CDR3 protein: CAWTPGSDTQYF. In nucleotides, the CDR3 is TGTGCCTGGACCCCGGGGAGCGATACGCAGTATTTT.

The chain carries TRBV5-1 and TRBJ2-7; 7 nucleotides align to TRBD1. After removal of 1 base from V and 2 bases from J, the junction contained 6 bases not matched to a gene. Germline V lookup: CDR1 SGHRS, CDR2 YFSETQ. The CDR3 consists of 15 residues. CDR3 amino acids: CASSLQGEWTYEQYF. In DNA, the CDR3 is TGCGCCAGCAGCTTGCAGGGGGAGTGGACCTACGAGCAGTACTTC.

The chain is built from TRBV6-6 and TRBJ1-6; 7 positions match TRBD1. In germline, CDR1 is MNHNY, CDR2 SVGAGI (reference sequence). The CDR3 totals 15 residues. V shed 7 bases, J shed 4 bases, and the junction held 7 bases outside the gene matches. The CDR3 loop is CASKTEGQYNSPLHF. The CDR3 DNA follows: TGTGCCAGCAAAACCGAGGGACAGTATAATTCACCCCTCCACTTT.

This clone was recorded only once. In DNA, the CDR3 is TGTGCCAGCAGCCGGACAGGGGTTAACAATCAGCCCCAGCATTTT. Amino acids: CASSRTGVNNQPQHF. The gene calls are TRBV6-5 and TRBJ1-5; 9 nucleotides line up with TRBD1. The CDR3 loop spans 15 amino acids. Germline lookup yields CDR1 MNHEY and CDR2 SVGAGI. The V and J ends lost 6 bases and 3 bases, in that order; junction bases with no gene match: 6.

V is TRBV7-2 and J is TRBJ2-7; 8 positions agree with TRBD1. The CDR3 consists of 15 residues. CDR1 and CDR2 (germline): SGHTA, FQGNSA. V lost 5 bases, J lost 1 base, and 7 bases stayed unmatched. This CDR3 is CASSKVGQGSYEQYF. CDR3 DNA: TGTGCCAGCAGCAAAGTAGGACAGGGTTCCTACGAGCAGTACTTC. The full variable domain, completed using reference TRBV7-2 and TRBJ2-7, is GAGVSQSPSNKVTEKGKDVELRCDPISGHTALYWYRQSLGQGLEFLIYFQGNSAPDKSGLPSDRFSAERTGGSVSTLTIQRTQQEDSAVYLCASSKVGQGSYEQYFGPGTRLTVT.

The gene calls are TRBV19 and TRBJ1-1, with 12 bases identical to TRBD1. Unmatched junction bases numbered 8, after V lost 6 bases and J lost 9 bases. The CDR3 contains 14 residues. Germline CDR1 is LNHDA and CDR2 is SQIVND (reference sequence). The CDR3 loop reads CASSLSRDRGQAFF. The DNA of the CDR3 is TGTGCCAGTAGCCTCTCCCGGGACAGGGGGCAAGCTTTCTTT.

Turning to this clone: Other DNA sequences within the sample encode an identical CDR3. The CDR3 DNA sequence: TGTGCCAGCAGCGTAGGACAGGGGGCCGGCTATGGCTACACCTTC. It specifies CASSVGQGAGYGYTF. This rearrangement joins TRBV9 to TRBJ1-2, with 10 bases matching TRBD1. V trimming: 0 bases; J trimming: 4 bases; junction bases outside the gene matches: 3. The CDR3 has 15 amino acids. Germline CDR1 reads SGDLS; CDR2 reads YYNGEE.

The rearrangement links TRBV7-9 to TRBJ2-7; 10 positions agree with TRBD2. The CDR3 length is 13 residues. Looked up from germline, CDR1 is SEHNR and CDR2 is FQNEAQ (reference sequence). The ends lost 6 bases at V and 4 bases at J; junction bases unmatched: 3. CDR3 bases: TGTGCCAGCAGTTATAGCGGGGGGTACGAGCAGTACTTC. This sequence encodes CASSYSGGYEQYF.

The chain couples TRBV23-1 to TRBJ2-2; 7 bases are shared with TRBD1. TRBV23-1 is given ORF status, its function remaining uncertain. Trimming removed 4 bases from V and 12 bases from J; junction bases left unmatched: 14. The CDR3 runs to 15 residues. CDR3 DNA sequence: TGCGCCAGCAGTCCCCACAGGGGCGGTCGTAGGAAGCTGTTTTTT. This sequence encodes CASSPHRGGRRKLFF.

The chain couples TRBV7-9 to TRBJ1-2; maybe TRBD1 (5 bases). Trimming took off 7 bases at V and 4 bases at J, with 19 bases between the two ends. This CDR3 is built from 15 residues. Per the germline V gene, CDR1 is SEHNR and CDR2 is FQNEAQ (reference sequence). This chain's CDR3 is CASTLLRDFIYGYTF. CDR3 sequence (DNA): TGTGCCAGCACCTTGTTAAGGGACTTCATCTATGGCTACACCTTC.